This record covers a single T cell receptor beta chain. Assay: immunoSEQ multiplex PCR; the TCRdb copy retains only in-frame clones and omits some. This sample yields a few hundred thousand clones, of which around 83% are seen a single time; approximately 5.4% belongs to the top ten. The germline V gene has CDR1 SGHTA and CDR2 FQGTGA. CDR3 length: 12 amino acids. V lost 4 bases to trimming and J lost 10 bases; unmatched junction nucleotides: 2. This sample was taken from a study of blood T cell repertoires in COVID-19. About the study: Researchers got acute and convalescent COVID-19 samples from the United States, Italy and Spain.

The gene calls are TRBV7-3 and TRBJ2-1; 9 bases agree with TRBD2. The clonotype originates from a woman aged 45-65 years who had recovered from COVID-19. Sequenced input: PBMCs or T cells enriched from blood (not recorded which). The CDR3 reads CASSSGLAEQFF. CDR3 DNA sequence: TGTGCCAGCAGCTCGGGACTAGCCGAGCAGTTCTTC. Full variable domain (rest looked up from reference TRBV7-3 and TRBJ2-1): GAGVSQTPSNKVTEKGKYVELRCDPISGHTALYWYRQSLGQGPEFLIYFQGTGAADDSGLPNDRFFAVRPEGSVSTLKIQRTERGDSAVYLCASSSGLAEQFFGPGTRLTVL.